The 21 T cell receptor beta chains reported below all come from one sample, sequenced in a study of shared clonotypes between healthy human individuals. TCRdb keeps only in-frame clones here, not all; method: immunoSEQ multiplex PCR. This table holds approximately 2.3 million clones, more than 80% found once. The sequencing sample was made of naive CD4+ T cells from PBMCs. Subset described: CD45RA+ positively selected. The receptor set was obtained from a man younger than 30 in good health. Some clones in this sample may be carry-over from other donors' samples.

The genes are TRBV20-1 and TRBJ1-1; D is ambiguous. V lost 7 bases and J lost 7, with 13 bases in between. Looked up from germline, CDR1 is DFQATT and CDR2 is SNEGSKA (reference sequence). CDR3 length: 11 amino acids. CDR3 bases: TGCAGTGTGTGGGTGCTAGGTGAAGCTTTCTTT. Its protein is CSVWVLGEAFF.

The rearrangement links TRBV28 to TRBJ1-2; D possibly corresponds to TRBD1 (5 bases). Trimming cost V 5 bases and J 4 bases, with 11 bases left between them. The germline V gene encodes CDR1 MDHEN and CDR2 SYDVKM. The CDR3 length is 13 residues. The CDR3 DNA reads TGTGCCAGCAGTGGGGCCGGGGCCTATGGCTACACCTTC. Its protein is CASSGAGAYGYTF.

For this clone: One end of the junction does not line up with germline, which may come from a read error. Other DNA sequences in this sample translate to the same CDR3. The chain uses TRBV7-2 and TRBJ2-1, with 11 bases that match TRBD2. This CDR3 is 13 amino acids long. CDR1 and CDR2 from the germline V gene are SGHTA and FQGNSA. The DNA for the CDR3 is TGTGCCAGCAGCCTAGCGGGGGGTAATGAGCAGTTCTTC. It translates to CASSLAGGNEQFF.

About this clone itself: Other nucleotide sequences from this sample produce the same CDR3. The chain carries TRBV6-6 and TRBJ2-7; the match to TRBD2 covers 7 bases. This CDR3 is built from 15 residues. V dropped 0 bases and J dropped 3; count of bases not matched to a gene: 5. The germline CDR1 and CDR2 sequences are MNHNY and SVGAGI (reference sequence). The CDR3 loop is CASSYSPGEGYEQYF. The CDR3 DNA reads as TGTGCCAGCAGTTACTCGCCTGGGGAGGGCTACGAGCAGTACTTC.

A word on this clone: The same CDR3 arises from other DNA sequences in this sample as well. This sequence joins TRBV28 and TRBJ2-7; TRBD2 agrees at 11 bases. Germline CDR1 is MDHEN and CDR2 is SYDVKM. With 4 bases clipped from V and 0 bases from J, the junction kept 2 bases outside the gene matches. The CDR3 runs 15 residues. The CDR3 loop is CASSSGLAGSYEQYF. DNA for the CDR3: TGTGCCAGCAGTTCTGGACTAGCGGGCTCCTACGAGCAGTACTTC.

The V call is TRBV7-9, the J call TRBJ2-7; unclear D gene. V was shortened by 5 bases and J by 3 bases, with 8 bases between the two germline ends. Germline V gene data show CDR1 as SEHNR and CDR2 as FQNEAQ (reference sequence). The CDR3 consists of 12 residues. DNA of the CDR3: TGTGCCAGCAGCCGTGTCGGCTACGAGCAGTACTTC. Residues: CASSRVGYEQYF.

The rearrangement links TRBV19 to TRBJ2-7; D perhaps matches TRBD2 (5 bases). This CDR3 region has 13 residues. V was cut by 3 bases and J by 6 bases, with 12 bases left in between. Germline V gene data show CDR1 as LNHDA and CDR2 as SQIVND (reference sequence). The CDR3 is CASSIALAVEQYF. CDR3 nucleotides: TGTGCCAGTAGTATTGCGCTAGCAGTCGAGCAGTACTTC.

The rearrangement uses TRBV29-1 and TRBJ2-7; 7 bases are shared with TRBD1. After removal of 4 bases from V and 3 bases from J, the junction contained 9 bases not matched to a gene. The CDR3 totals 14 residues. Germline CDR1 is SQVTM and CDR2 is ANQGSEA. As DNA, the CDR3 is TGCAGCGTTGCCCCCGGGACAGTCAGCTACGAGCAGTACTTC. Translating it yields CSVAPGTVSYEQYF.

The chain couples TRBV5-4 to TRBJ1-3; D is perhaps TRBD1 (6 bases). Germline V gives CDR1 SGHNT, CDR2 YYREEE (reference sequence). The CDR3 spans 16 residues. V gave up 3 bases and J gave up 0 bases, with 13 bases separating them. In DNA, the CDR3 is TGTGCCAGCAGCTCCGTAAGGGGGTTCTCTGGAAACACCATATATTTT. Translated, it gives CASSSVRGFSGNTIYF.

This clone was seen a handful of times. This chain uses TRBV7-9 with TRBJ1-2; unclear D gene. Per germline, CDR1 SEHNR and CDR2 FQNEAQ (reference sequence). This CDR3 has 14 amino acids. V gave up 5 bases and J gave up 3 bases, with 13 bases separating them. The CDR3 loop is CASSLRRGDYGYTF. In nucleotides, the CDR3 is TGTGCCAGCAGCCTTCGAAGAGGTGACTATGGCTACACCTTC.

Worth noting for this clone: Other DNA sequences in this sample translate to the same CDR3. The chain links TRBV18 to TRBJ2-5; 8 bases are shared with TRBD2. Germline CDR1 KGHSH, CDR2 LQKENI. CDR3 length equals 14 residues. With V trimmed by 3 bases and J by 3 bases, 3 bases remained unmatched. The CDR3 DNA follows: TGTGCCAGCTCACCTGCGGGAGGAGAAGAGACCCAGTACTTC. Translation: CASSPAGGEETQYF.

Notes on this clone: Different DNA sequences within this sample yield the same CDR3. The chain uses TRBV29-1 and TRBJ1-1; 7 bases agree with TRBD1. Losses at the gene ends were 7 bases for V and 0 bases for J; bases not matched to a gene: 5. This CDR3 comprises 13 residues. Looked up from germline, CDR1 is SQVTM and CDR2 is ANQGSEA. The CDR3 here is CSAGGQMNTEAFF. In DNA, the CDR3 is TGCAGCGCAGGGGGACAGATGAACACTGAAGCTTTCTTT.

Points on this clone: In the same sample, other DNA sequences code for this CDR3. The chain's CDR3 is CASSWGTGNQPQHF. CDR3 nucleotide sequence: TGTGCCAGCAGCTGGGGGACAGGCAATCAGCCCCAGCATTTT. The chain joins TRBV7-9 to TRBJ1-5; the match to TRBD1 covers 7 bases. CDR3 length: 14 amino acids. Germline values: CDR1 SEHNR, CDR2 FQNEAQ (reference sequence). V lost 4 bases and J lost 2; bases outside the gene matches: 2.

The chain joins TRBV30 to TRBJ2-7; TRBD2 matches 7 bases. CDR1 GTSNPN and CDR2 SVGIG come from the germline V gene (reference sequence). Trimming cost V 0 bases and J 9 bases; bases outside gene matches: 14. The CDR3 is made up of 15 amino acids. The CDR3 reads CAWSVTGGRSLGQYF. Here the CDR3 DNA reads TGTGCCTGGAGTGTAACAGGCGGGAGATCCCTCGGGCAGTACTTC.

The chain uses TRBV5-1 and TRBJ2-6; TRBD1 matches at 11 bases. The V gene end was trimmed by 5 bases and the J gene end by 2 bases; junction bases not matched to a gene: 9. Per the germline V gene, CDR1 is SGHRS and CDR2 is YFSETQ. The CDR3 covers 18 residues. The CDR3: CASRLDRGRIPGANVLTF. The CDR3 nucleotides are TGCGCCAGCAGGCTGGACAGGGGGCGCATTCCTGGGGCCAACGTCCTGACTTTC.

Only one count was recorded for this clone. J is TRBJ2-1 and V is TRBV6-1; D might be TRBD2 (6 bases). CDR1 and CDR2 (germline): MNHNS, SASEGT. V was cut by 4 bases and J by 10 bases, with 14 bases left in between. This CDR3 is 13 amino acids long. The CDR3 nucleotides are TGTGCCAGCAGTGGGGACTTTCTCCAGGAGCAGTTCTTC. Protein: CASSGDFLQEQFF.

The chain is built from TRBV11-1 and TRBJ2-2; TRBD2 matches 8 bases. The trim removed 5 bases at V and 4 bases at J, leaving 6 bases unmatched. The CDR3 is made up of 15 amino acids. Germline-derived CDR1 and CDR2 are SGHAT and FQDESV (reference sequence). The CDR3 DNA sequence: TGTGCCAGCAGCGAGAGCGGGAGTGGCACCGGGGAGCTGTTTTTT. Protein product: CASSESGSGTGELFF.

The chain joins TRBV7-3 to TRBJ1-1; 7 bases are a match to TRBD1. The germline gives CDR1 SGHTA, CDR2 FQGTGA. The V gene end was trimmed by 5 bases and the J gene end by 1 base; junction bases not matched to a gene: 7. The CDR3 runs 15 residues. The CDR3 loop reads CASSPSRDRNTEAFF. The CDR3, as DNA: TGTGCCAGCAGCCCAAGCCGGGACAGGAACACTGAAGCTTTCTTT.

The gene calls are TRBV6-5 and TRBJ1-5; D perhaps matches TRBD1 (6 bases). The CDR3 runs 15 residues. CDR1 is MNHEY and CDR2 is SVGAGI in the germline V gene. V shed 6 bases and J shed 6 bases, with 18 bases lying between them. The CDR3 loop reads CASSRGGRDGQPQHF. The CDR3 region has the DNA TGTGCCAGCAGCCGAGGGGGAAGGGATGGTCAGCCCCAGCATTTT.

This clone was detected only a few times. One end of the junction varies from germline; a read error may be responsible. This chain joins TRBV29-1 and TRBJ1-1, with 7 bases that match TRBD1. CDR3 length equals 14 residues. Germline lookup yields CDR1 SQVTM and CDR2 ANQGSEA. In DNA form, the CDR3 reads TGCAGCGTCGAAGCCTGGACAGGCAACACTGAAGCTTTCTTT. Its translation is CSVEAWTGNTEAFF.

The chain employs TRBV5-1 and TRBJ1-1, with 10 positions matching TRBD1. There are 16 residues in the CDR3. Trimming removed 3 bases from V and 8 bases from J; junction bases left unmatched: 13. CDR1 and CDR2 from the germline V gene are SGHRS and YFSETQ. CDR3 DNA sequence: TGCGCCAGCAGCTCTACCACCGACAGGGGGCCTAGGGAAGCTTTCTTT. Translated: CASSSTTDRGPREAFF. Supplemented by reference TRBV5-1 and TRBJ1-1, the full variable domain reads KAGVTQTPRYLIKTRGQQVTLSCSPISGHRSVSWYQQTPGQGLQFLFEYFSETQRNKGNFPGRFSGRQFSNSRSEMNVSTLELGDSALYLCASSSTTDRGPREAFFGQGTRLTVV.